One sample yielded the 29 T cell receptor beta chains listed below, sequenced in a study of blood T cell repertoires in COVID-19. Clones were sequenced by immunoSEQ multiplex PCR, and TCRdb holds only the in-frame ones, with some missing. The data hold about 150,000 clones, with 87% observed a single time. Specimen: peripheral blood. These receptors were collected from a man aged 45-60 years who had recovered from COVID-19.

V is TRBV11-3 and J is TRBJ1-4, with D tentatively TRBD1 (5 bases). Germline assignment: CDR1 SGHNT and CDR2 YENEEA. V lost 3 bases and J 6 bases, leaving 8 bases between the germline ends. The CDR3 contains 13 residues. The CDR3, as DNA: TGTGCCAGCAGCTTTGACAGTGATGAAAAACTGTTTTTT. Its translation: CASSFDSDEKLFF.

The CDR3 DNA is TGTGCCAGCAGCGCGACTTCGGACAGAGGGGTAGACGGCTACACCTTC. Translated, it gives CASSATSDRGVDGYTF. This chain joins TRBV7-2 and TRBJ1-2, with D maybe TRBD1 (6 bases). Trimming pared 5 bases from V and 8 bases from J, leaving 24 bases between. The CDR3 consists of 16 residues. Germline V CDR1 and CDR2: SGHTA, FQGNSA.

The CDR3 here is CASSQEVGQYNEQFF. Written as DNA, the CDR3 is TGCGCCAGCAGCCAAGAAGTAGGACAGTACAATGAGCAGTTCTTC. The chain uses TRBV4-3 and TRBJ2-1; the D gene is possibly TRBD1 (6 bases). V was clipped by 0 bases and J by 4 bases, with 10 bases between them. The CDR3 runs 15 residues. CDR1 is LGHNA, CDR2 YSLEER, per germline.

The gene calls are TRBV4-3 and TRBJ2-5; D call uncertain. V lost 1 base, J lost 4 bases, and 7 bases lay in between. This CDR3 is built from 13 residues. CDR1 is LGHNA, CDR2 YSLEER, per germline. The CDR3 is CASSQGTRETQYF. CDR3 DNA: TGCGCCAGCAGCCAAGGTACCAGAGAGACCCAGTACTTC.

The gene calls are TRBV7-2 and TRBJ2-2; TRBD1 might be the D (5 bases). Germline V gives CDR1 SGHTA, CDR2 FQGNSA. Trimming took off 3 bases at V and 3 bases at J, with 14 bases between the two ends. The CDR3 has 16 residues. CDR3 in amino acids: CASSFHWGWDTGELFF. For the CDR3, the DNA is TGTGCCAGCAGCTTCCATTGGGGCTGGGACACCGGGGAGCTGTTTTTT. Full variable domain (missing parts from reference TRBV7-2 and TRBJ2-2): GAGVSQSPSNKVTEKGKDVELRCDPISGHTALYWYRQSLGQGLEFLIYFQGNSAPDKSGLPSDRFSAERTGGSVSTLTIQRTQQEDSAVYLCASSFHWGWDTGELFFGEGSRLTVL.

The rearrangement uses TRBV4-3 and TRBJ1-1; 9 positions agree with TRBD1. Per germline, CDR1 LGHNA and CDR2 YSLEER. This CDR3 comprises 15 residues. Trimming removed 3 bases from V and 5 bases from J; junction bases left unmatched: 7. The CDR3 loop is CASSQGTGTRTEAFF. The CDR3, as DNA: TGCGCCAGCAGCCAGGGGACAGGGACGAGGACTGAAGCTTTCTTT.

This clone is a singleton in its sample. The rearrangement uses TRBV4-3 and TRBJ2-6; 7 bases fit TRBD1. V dropped 4 bases and J dropped 0; count of bases not matched to a gene: 6. Germline CDR1 is LGHNA and CDR2 is YSLEER. This CDR3 spans 17 amino acids. The CDR3 loop is CASSLTGMSSGANVLTF. CDR3 coding DNA: TGCGCCAGCAGCCTGACAGGGATGAGCTCTGGGGCCAACGTCCTGACTTTC.

This chain connects TRBV25-1 to TRBJ2-1, with 7 bases that match TRBD1. This CDR3 comprises 12 residues. V gave up 10 bases and J gave up 8 bases; unmatched junction bases: 8. Germline V CDR1 and CDR2: MGHDK, SYGVNS. The CDR3 sequence: CATSDRVHEQFF. CDR3 coding DNA: TGTGCCACCTCCGACAGGGTACATGAGCAGTTCTTC. Based on the CDR3 plus reference TRBV25-1 and TRBJ2-1, the full variable domain is EADIYQTPRYLVIGTGKKITLECSQTMGHDKMYWYQQDPGMELHLIHYSYGVNSTEKGDLSSESTVSRIRTEHFPLTLESARPSHTSQYLCATSDRVHEQFFGPGTRLTVL.

Written as DNA, the CDR3 is TGTGCCAGCAGCTCCCGGGACAGGGGTTCACCCCTCCACTTT. Encoded protein: CASSSRDRGSPLHF. This sequence joins TRBV13 and TRBJ1-6, with TRBD1 matching 10 bases. CDR3 size: 14 residues. The V gene end was trimmed by 4 bases and the J gene end by 9 bases; junction bases not matched to a gene: 3. Germline V lookup: CDR1 PRHDT, CDR2 FYEKMQ (reference sequence).

This clone was seen a single time. CDR3 coding DNA: TGCGCCAGCAGCTTGGAGTGGACTAGCGGGGGGGATGAGACCCAGTACTTC. It specifies CASSLEWTSGGDETQYF. The chain recombines TRBV5-1 with TRBJ2-5; the match to TRBD2 covers 15 bases. The CDR3 loop spans 17 amino acids. With V trimmed by 0 bases and J by 5 bases, 5 bases remained unmatched. Germline CDR1 and CDR2: SGHRS and YFSETQ.

V usage is TRBV6-4 and J usage is TRBJ1-6; TRBD1 agrees at 7 bases. V shed 5 bases, J shed 8 bases, and the junction held 6 bases outside the gene matches. CDR3 length: 14 amino acids. Germline CDR1 and CDR2: MRHNA and SNTAGT. The CDR3, as DNA: TGTGCCAGCAGTCTCGGGACAGCAGATTCACCCCTCCACTTT. Its protein product is CASSLGTADSPLHF.

This chain links TRBV7-6 with TRBJ1-2, with no clear D. CDR1 and CDR2 (germline): SGHVS, FNYEAQ. CDR3 length: 15 residues. V was shortened by 1 base and J by 0 bases, with 9 bases between the two germline ends. The CDR3 protein is CASSLDTASNYGYTF. In nucleotides, the CDR3 is TGTGCCAGCAGCTTAGATACAGCTTCTAACTATGGCTACACCTTC.

The chain joins TRBV4-2 to TRBJ2-5, with 7 bases that match TRBD2. Germline V gene lookup returns CDR1 LGHNA and CDR2 YNFKEQ. The CDR3 consists of 14 residues. After removal of 4 bases from V and 1 base from J, the junction contained 3 bases not matched to a gene. The CDR3 DNA follows: TGTGCCAGCAGCCCCGGGGGGACCCAAGAGACCCAGTACTTC. Amino acids: CASSPGGTQETQYF.

J is TRBJ1-1 and V is TRBV19, with D uncertain. The CDR3 is made up of 13 amino acids. Germline V lookup: CDR1 LNHDA, CDR2 SQIVND (reference sequence). Trimming shortened V by 5 bases and J by 3 bases, and 10 bases separated the two germline ends. CDR3 in amino acids: CASSWRADTEAFF. The CDR3 DNA reads as TGTGCCAGTAGTTGGAGGGCTGACACTGAAGCTTTCTTT.

The chain couples TRBV30 to TRBJ1-1; TRBD1 matches 7 bases. Germline loops: CDR1 GTSNPN, CDR2 SVGIG (reference sequence). V lost 3 bases, J lost 8 bases, and 9 bases stayed unmatched. The CDR3 has 13 amino acids. This CDR3 is CAWRPTGFGEAFF. The CDR3 DNA is TGTGCCTGGAGGCCGACAGGGTTTGGGGAAGCTTTCTTT.

Only one count was recorded for this clone. V gene TRBV6-5 combines with J gene TRBJ2-7, with D possibly being TRBD2 (5 bases). The ends were cut back, 2 bases at V and 4 bases at J, with 9 bases in the middle. The CDR3 covers 13 residues. Germline assignment: CDR1 MNHEY and CDR2 SVGAGI. The DNA of the CDR3 is TGTGCCAGCAGTTACCGCCCGGGATACGAGCAGTACTTC. Translation: CASSYRPGYEQYF.

This chain links TRBV7-6 with TRBJ1-2, with TRBD1 identical over 10 bases. With V trimmed by 5 bases and J by 6 bases, 12 bases remained unmatched. The CDR3 is 16 residues long. Germline lookup yields CDR1 SGHVS and CDR2 FNYEAQ. CDR3 in DNA: TGTGCCAGCAGCCAAGGGGACAGGGGTGGGAAGGATGGCTACACCTTC. This gives the protein CASSQGDRGGKDGYTF.

The chain is built from TRBV7-8 and TRBJ2-5; TRBD1 might be the D (6 bases). CDR3 length: 14 residues. V was trimmed by 1 base and J by 5 bases, leaving 11 bases between them. The V gene's germline CDR1 is SGHVS and CDR2 FQNEAQ. In DNA, the CDR3 is TGTGCCAGCAGCTTAGTCTCCCAGGGGGAGACCCAGTACTTC. Protein product: CASSLVSQGETQYF.

This chain uses TRBV6-5 with TRBJ1-2; the match to TRBD1 covers 8 bases. CDR1 is MNHEY, CDR2 SVGAGI, per germline. CDR3 size: 14 residues. Losses at the gene ends were 0 bases for V and 13 bases for J; bases not matched to a gene: 10. For the CDR3, the DNA is TGTGCCAGCAGTTACTCGCAGGGGGCGAATAGTCTCACCTTC. Amino acid sequence: CASSYSQGANSLTF.

This chain links TRBV2 with TRBJ2-1; 11 bases match TRBD2. There are 15 residues in the CDR3. The junction had 8 bases not matched to a gene; V was cut back by 6 bases and J by 7 bases. CDR1 and CDR2 (germline): SNHLY, FYNNEI. CDR3 in amino acids: CASRVSGGAGNEQFF. CDR3 nucleotide sequence: TGTGCCAGCAGAGTTAGCGGGGGGGCCGGGAATGAGCAGTTCTTC.

V usage is TRBV5-1 and J usage is TRBJ1-5; D unclear. The CDR3 is made up of 16 amino acids. Trimming pared 0 bases from V and 3 bases from J, leaving 13 bases between. Germline V gene lookup returns CDR1 SGHRS and CDR2 YFSETQ. CDR3: CASSLGLSGSNQPQHF. CDR3 sequence (DNA): TGCGCCAGCAGCTTGGGTTTATCGGGGTCCAATCAGCCCCAGCATTTT.

The rearrangement uses TRBV4-3 and TRBJ2-3; weak D call: TRBD2 (5 bases). Germline V lookup: CDR1 LGHNA, CDR2 YSLEER. The CDR3 consists of 16 residues. V was cut by 4 bases and J by 4 bases, with 18 bases left in between. The CDR3: CASSLERTSTPDTQYF. CDR3 DNA sequence: TGCGCCAGCAGCCTTGAGCGGACTTCTACTCCAGATACGCAGTATTTT.

The table lists this clone with a count of one. V is TRBV9 and J is TRBJ2-5, with TRBD1 matching over 7 bases. From germline, CDR1 is SGDLS and CDR2 YYNGEE. Germline trimming cut 1 base from V and 4 bases from J; bases unmatched to any gene: 4. The CDR3 length is 14 residues. CDR3 in amino acids: CASSVPDRAETQYF. The CDR3 DNA reads as TGTGCCAGCAGCGTACCTGACAGGGCAGAGACCCAGTACTTC.

The chain has TRBV3-1 (or the pseudogene TRBV3-2) and TRBJ1-2; 7 positions agree with TRBD1. This CDR3 is built from 13 residues. Germline-derived CDR1 and CDR2 are LGHDT and YNNKEL (reference sequence). Germline trimming cut 4 bases from V and 4 bases from J; bases unmatched to any gene: 3. This CDR3 reads CASSPTGSYGYTF. CDR3 DNA sequence: TGTGCCAGCAGCCCGACAGGGAGCTATGGCTACACCTTC.

This chain joins TRBV7-2 and TRBJ1-6; tentative D call: TRBD1 (5 bases). The CDR3 totals 19 residues. The germline V and J ends were trimmed by 2 bases and 9 bases, with 26 bases remaining between them. Per the germline V gene, CDR1 is SGHTA and CDR2 is FQGNSA. The CDR3 here is CASSLLIGAASGFGSPLHF. CDR3 in DNA: TGTGCCAGCAGCTTATTAATAGGGGCAGCCTCCGGATTTGGTTCACCCCTCCACTTT.

The chain employs TRBV19 and TRBJ2-1; a weak D match, TRBD2 (5 bases). The CDR3 is 17 residues long. Trimming took off 5 bases at V and 8 bases at J, with 25 bases between the two ends. The germline gives CDR1 LNHDA, CDR2 SQIVND (reference sequence). The CDR3 DNA follows: TGTGCCAGTAGTGGAGACGCGACTATGATCCTACGCGATGAGCAGTTCTTC. Residues: CASSGDATMILRDEQFF.

CDR3 bases: TGTGCCAGCAGCGGACCAGCAGGGGATCAGCCCCAGCATTTT. This codes for CASSGPAGDQPQHF. V usage is TRBV7-9 and J usage is TRBJ1-5; the D gene is possibly TRBD1 (6 bases). This CDR3 comprises 14 residues. Trimming pared 5 bases from V and 5 bases from J, leaving 13 bases between. The germline V gene encodes CDR1 SEHNR and CDR2 FQNEAQ (reference sequence). The full variable domain, with the rest looked up from reference TRBV7-9 and TRBJ1-5, is DTGVSQNPRHKITKRGQNVTFRCDPISEHNRLYWYRQTLGQGPEFLTYFQNEAQLEKSRLLSDRFSAERPKGSFSTLEIQRTEQGDSAMYLCASSGPAGDQPQHFGDGTRLSIL.

CDR3 coding DNA: TGTGCCAGCAGCCCCTCGACAGCTATGAACACTGAAGCTTTCTTT. Protein sequence: CASSPSTAMNTEAFF. The chain carries TRBV9 and TRBJ1-1; D is perhaps TRBD1 (5 bases). Trimming shortened V by 4 bases and J by 0 bases, and 13 bases separated the two germline ends. The CDR3 spans 15 residues. Germline loops: CDR1 SGDLS, CDR2 YYNGEE.

J is TRBJ1-2 and V is TRBV5-6, with D tentatively TRBD1 (6 bases). Trimming took off 5 bases at V and 2 bases at J, with 10 bases between the two ends. Germline V gene data show CDR1 as SGHDT and CDR2 as YYEEEE. The CDR3 sequence is 13 residues long. CDR3 nucleotide sequence: TGTGCCAGCAGTGGGACACTCAACTATGGCTACACCTTC. Encoded protein: CASSGTLNYGYTF.